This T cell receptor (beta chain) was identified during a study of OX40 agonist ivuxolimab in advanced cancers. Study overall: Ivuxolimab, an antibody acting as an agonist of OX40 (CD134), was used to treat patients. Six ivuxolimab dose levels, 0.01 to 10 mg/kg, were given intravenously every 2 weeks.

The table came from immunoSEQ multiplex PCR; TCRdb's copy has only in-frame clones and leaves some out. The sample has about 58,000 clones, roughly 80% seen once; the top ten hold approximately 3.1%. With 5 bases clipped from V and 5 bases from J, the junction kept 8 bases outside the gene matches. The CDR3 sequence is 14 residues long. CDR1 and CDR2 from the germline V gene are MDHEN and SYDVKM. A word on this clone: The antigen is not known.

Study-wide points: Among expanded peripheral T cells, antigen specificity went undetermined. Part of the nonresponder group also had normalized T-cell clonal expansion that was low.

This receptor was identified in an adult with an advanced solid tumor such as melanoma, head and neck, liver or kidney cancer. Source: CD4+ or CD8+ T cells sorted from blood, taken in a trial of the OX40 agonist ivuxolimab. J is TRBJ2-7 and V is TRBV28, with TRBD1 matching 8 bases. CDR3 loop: CASSPRQGIDEQYF. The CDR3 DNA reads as TGTGCCAGCAGTCCCCGACAGGGGATTGACGAGCAGTACTTC.